This TCR beta chain was recorded in a study of blood T cell repertoires in COVID-19. Study at large: From T cells, B-cell-depleted T cells, or PBMCs came the material, which was cDNA or gDNA.

With V trimmed by 6 bases and J by 3 bases, 9 bases remained unmatched. Germline CDR1 reads SGHRS; CDR2 reads YFSETQ. The length of the CDR3 is 14 residues. The method was immunoSEQ multiplex PCR; TCRdb's version includes in-frame clones alone and lacks a portion of them. Altogether some 72,000 clones are present, 85% to 90% being singletons, with the ten largest covering approximately 0.59%. The chain recombines TRBV5-1 with TRBJ2-7, with 7 bases fitting TRBD1. The clonotype was recovered from a man in his 60s with acute or convalescent COVID-19. Sample: peripheral blood. For the CDR3, the DNA is TGCGCCAGCACACTGAACAGGGGCGGCTACGAGCAGTACTTC. Protein product: CASTLNRGGYEQYF.